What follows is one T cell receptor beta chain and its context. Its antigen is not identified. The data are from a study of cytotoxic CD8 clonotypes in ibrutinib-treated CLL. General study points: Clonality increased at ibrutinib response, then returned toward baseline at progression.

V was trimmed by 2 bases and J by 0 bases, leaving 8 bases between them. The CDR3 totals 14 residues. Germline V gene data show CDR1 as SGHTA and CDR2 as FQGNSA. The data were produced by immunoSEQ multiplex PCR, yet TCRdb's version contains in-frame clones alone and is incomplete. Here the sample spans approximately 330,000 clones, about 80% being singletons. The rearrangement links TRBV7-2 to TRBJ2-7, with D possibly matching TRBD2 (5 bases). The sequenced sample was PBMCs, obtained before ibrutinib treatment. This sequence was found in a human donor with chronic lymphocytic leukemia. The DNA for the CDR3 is TGTGCCAGCAGCTTACTCGGGAACTCCTACGAGCAGTACTTC. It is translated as CASSLLGNSYEQYF.